This TCR beta chain was sequenced during a study of STAT3 mutations in large granular lymphocyte leukemia. Average productive template count per sample was 40,000 to 45,000. The assay was immunoSEQ multiplex PCR, and TCRdb's table has in-frame clones only and misses some. Of approximately 42,000 clones listed, 80% to 90% were seen once; the top ten hold more than 0.35%. The study's findings and limits: Every T-cell large granular lymphocyte leukemia patient had at least one immunodominant TCR beta clonotype.

A note on this clone: Its antigen is as yet unknown.

The length of the CDR3 is 15 residues. V gave up 0 bases and J gave up 4 bases, with 13 bases separating them. Germline CDR1 and CDR2: SGDLS and YYNGEE. The sequence was obtained from a human donor with T large granular lymphocyte leukemia. Some clones in this sample may be carry-over from other donors' samples. This chain links TRBV9 with TRBJ2-5; a weak D match, TRBD2 (7 bases). The sample taken for sequencing was PBMCs. The CDR3 region is CASSVGGGAGETQYF. The CDR3 DNA reads as TGTGCCAGCAGCGTAGGAGGGGGGGCAGGAGAGACCCAGTACTTC.